This T cell receptor (beta chain) was captured in a study of blood T cell repertoires in COVID-19. Study in general: There were acute and convalescent COVID-19 samples, and they came from the United States, Italy and Spain. PBMCs, B-cell-depleted T cells, or T cells were the source of the cDNA or gDNA that made up the material.

CDR1 and CDR2 (germline): SNHLY, FYNNEI. J gave up 7 bases and V 7 bases, and 6 bases lay outside the gene matches. This CDR3 is built from 13 residues. Per the authors' pipeline: The authors estimated nucleated cell counts from reference gene primer amplification. Sequencing used immunoSEQ multiplex PCR; TCRdb keeps in-frame clones, though not all of them. That table gives V, J and clone size, and the DNA gave D and trimming. The top ten hold 3.5% to 4% of the sample, which has tens of thousands of clones, around 87% seen once. The chain recombines TRBV2 with TRBJ1-5; 8 bases fit TRBD1. The clonotype comes from a human donor in a cohort sampled during active COVID-19. The sequenced sample was peripheral blood. In nucleotides, the CDR3 is TGTGCCAGCACCCTACAGGGGGAACAGCCCCAGCATTTT. Translation: CASTLQGEQPQHF. The variable domain in full, with the rest retrieved from reference TRBV2 and TRBJ1-5, is EPEVTQTPSHQVTQMGQEVILRCVPISNHLYFYWYRQILGQKVEFLVSFYNNEISEKSEIFDDQFSVERPDGSNFTLKIRSTKLEDSAMYFCASTLQGEQPQHFGDGTRLSIL.